This is a list of T cell receptor beta chains from one sample in a study of regulatory T cells in long-lasting Graves disease. One entry per CDR3 protein, called by TCRdb with MiXCR from the multiplex PCR reads. This table holds roughly 500,000 distinct CDR3 sequences, around a fifth found once. This material consisted of peripheral blood mononuclear cells (PBMCs), taken when the disease was refractory, from a patient treated with antithyroid drugs. The receptors were sampled from a female donor with Graves disease. Each CDR3 is given with its conserved first and last residue. D genes are given only for firm matches. For some rows the clone size is stated as once, few or many, or as a class when expanded; others skip it.

v_gene,d_gene,j_gene,abundance,CDR3nt,CDR3aa
TRBV9,-,TRBJ2-7,-,TGTGCCAGCAGCGTGGCAGGTAACGACGAGCAGTACTTC,CASSVAGNDEQYF
TRBV18,TRBD1,TRBJ1-5,many,TGTGCCAGCAGCCCTGGGACAGGAGACCAGCCCCAGCATTTT,CASSPGTGDQPQHF
TRBV12-3/TRBV12-4,-,TRBJ1-5,many,TGTGCCAGCAGCGAAGGGATAGAGAGCAATCAGCCCCAGCATTTT,CASSEGIESNQPQHF
TRBV6-2/TRBV6-3,-,TRBJ1-4,-,TGTGCCAGCAGTTATAGGAGGAGAGGGGAAAAACTGTTTTTT,CASSYRRRGEKLFF
TRBV12-3/TRBV12-4,-,TRBJ1-1,-,TGTGCCAGCAAAATGGACGCGTGGGAGAGGAACACTGAAGCTTTCTTT,CASKMDAWERNTEAFF
TRBV2,-,TRBJ2-5,many,TGTGCCAGCAGCCGAAGCGGAGGGTCGGAGACCCAGTACTTC,CASSRSGGSETQYF
TRBV28,TRBD2,TRBJ2-1,few,TGTGCCAGCACCGCCGGGACTACCGCCACAAATGAGCAGTTCTTC,CASTAGTTATNEQFF
TRBV28,TRBD2,TRBJ2-1,-,TGTGCCAGCAGTTTGCAGCGGGAGGGCCCCTACAATGAGCAGTTCTTC,CASSLQREGPYNEQFF
TRBV7-2,-,TRBJ1-1,many,TGTGCCAGCAGCGCGAGAGAGGGCACTGAAGCTTTCTTT,CASSAREGTEAFF
TRBV7-9,TRBD1,TRBJ1-4,-,TGTGCCAGCAGCCCTCAGACAGGGAATGAAAAACTGTTTTTT,CASSPQTGNEKLFF
TRBV6-2/TRBV6-3,-,TRBJ1-1,few,TGTGCCAGCAGTTACTCCAGGGTAACCCAAGCTTTCTTT,CASSYSRVTQAFF
TRBV28,-,TRBJ1-2,many,TGTGCCAGCAGTTTAGTGGACGCCATTTCTAACTATGGCTACACCTTC,CASSLVDAISNYGYTF
TRBV7-8,TRBD1,TRBJ1-5,-,TGTGCCAGCAGCCCCCTAGGGACAGGGGAAAATCAGCCCCAGCATTTT,CASSPLGTGENQPQHF
TRBV7-2,-,TRBJ1-1,many,TGTGCCAGCAGCTTAGGGGCATCGAACACTGAAGCTTTCTTT,CASSLGASNTEAFF
TRBV29-1,-,TRBJ1-1,many,TGCAGCGCAGGGGCTTTGAACACTGAAGCTTTCTTT,CSAGALNTEAFF
TRBV15,-,TRBJ1-5,-,TGTGCCACCAGCAGAGACTACCTCGGAGGGGGCAATCAGCCCCAGCATTTT,CATSRDYLGGGNQPQHF
TRBV12-3/TRBV12-4,TRBD1,TRBJ1-5,many,TGTGCCAGCAGCCCCCGGACAGGGGTAGGGCAGCCCCAGCATTTT,CASSPRTGVGQPQHF
TRBV7-9,TRBD1,TRBJ2-7,-,TGTGCCAGCAGCTCTGGGACAGGGTGGGAGCAGTACTTC,CASSSGTGWEQYF
TRBV28,-,TRBJ1-1,many,TGTGCCAGCAGTTTGGGGGGGAAGACTGAAGCTTTCTTT,CASSLGGKTEAFF
TRBV11-2,-,TRBJ2-4,-,TGTGCCAGCAGCCCAGGGTCTAGAGCCAAAAACATTCAGTACTTC,CASSPGSRAKNIQYF
TRBV20-1,-,TRBJ2-7,many,TGCAGTGCTAGAGTAGGCCGAGACGAGCAGTACTTC,CSARVGRDEQYF
TRBV20-1,TRBD1,TRBJ2-5,few,TGCAGTGGGCAGACAGGGGGCGCCGAGACCCAGTACTTC,CSGQTGGAETQYF
TRBV12-3/TRBV12-4,TRBD2,TRBJ2-5,few,TGTGCCAGCACCCCTAGCGGATCAACGGGGGAGACCCAGTACTTC,CASTPSGSTGETQYF
TRBV12-3/TRBV12-4,-,TRBJ2-1,-,TGTGCCAGCAGCGAACGGAGGACAGACAATGAGCAGTTCTTC,CASSERRTDNEQFF
TRBV11-2,-,TRBJ2-7,many,TGTGCCAGCAGCTTAGAATTCTCCGGCGAGCAGTACTTC,CASSLEFSGEQYF
TRBV4-1,-,TRBJ1-1,-,TGCGCCAGCAGCCAAATCCCGGCGGCCCTCACTGAAGCTTTCTTT,CASSQIPAALTEAFF
TRBV28,TRBD1,TRBJ1-5,many,TGTGCCAGCAGTCAGTCACAGGGGGCACAGCCCCAGCATTTT,CASSQSQGAQPQHF
TRBV7-2,-,TRBJ1-1,-,TGTGCCAGCTCCGGCGGGACCGCAAGGGTCGCTGAAGCTTTCTTT,CASSGGTARVAEAFF
TRBV29-1,-,TRBJ2-5,many,TGCAGCGTTGCAGGAAATCCCGGGGAGACCCAGTACTTC,CSVAGNPGETQYF
TRBV5-1,-,TRBJ2-2,few,TGCGCCAGCAGCTTGGAAAGGGTCAACACCGGGGAGCTGTTTTTT,CASSLERVNTGELFF
TRBV7-2,TRBD2,TRBJ2-7,-,TGTGCCAGCAGTCATAGCGGGAGGACCCGGGACTACGAGCAGTACTTC,CASSHSGRTRDYEQYF
TRBV6-2/TRBV6-3,TRBD2,TRBJ2-2,few,TGTGCCATCAGTGAGTCAGCGGGAGGAACCGGGGAGCTGTTTTTT,CAISESAGGTGELFF
TRBV12-3/TRBV12-4,TRBD1,TRBJ2-7,few,TGTGCCAGCACTGGACAGGACCTCTCCTACGAGCAGTACTTC,CASTGQDLSYEQYF
TRBV14,-,TRBJ2-7,few,TGTGCCAGCAGCCAAGCCGGGTTAAACTACGAGCAGTACTTC,CASSQAGLNYEQYF
TRBV11-1,TRBD1,TRBJ2-2,few,TGTGCCAGCAGCCGACAGGGGGCCGGCACCGGGGAGCTGTTTTTT,CASSRQGAGTGELFF